These T cell receptor beta chains were read from a single sample in a study of T cells after yellow fever vaccination. Each CDR3 protein gets one entry after TCRdb re-called the 5' RACE reads with MiXCR. The sample shows around 600,000 distinct CDR3 sequences, 12% of them seen only once. This material consisted of PBMCs, taken on the day of the yellow fever booster vaccination. Receptor source: a man aged 30-40 years who received the YFV17D yellow fever vaccine. The CDR3 runs from the conserved cysteine through the conserved F or W. D genes are given only for firm matches. The size field is filled for only some rows; it gives once, few, many or a size class.

TRBD1	TRBV5-1	few	TRBJ2-2	TGCGCCAGCAGCCAGGACAGGGGTTATACCGGGGAGCTGTTTTTT	CASSQDRGYTGELFF
TRBD2	TRBV11-2	few	TRBJ2-5	TGTGCCAGCAGCCGTGGACTAGCGATTCCCCAAGAGACCCAGTACTTC	CASSRGLAIPQETQYF
NA	TRBV9	many	TRBJ2-1	TGTGCCAGCAGCCGGGCGGGAAGCGAGGCCAATGAGCAGTTCTTC	CASSRAGSEANEQFF
NA	TRBV12-3/TRBV12-4	NA	TRBJ2-5	TGTGCCAGCAGGATAGGACGGGAGACCCAGTACTTC	CASRIGRETQYF
NA	TRBV18	NA	TRBJ2-3	TGTGCCAGCTCACCCCGGATGTTACAGAACACAGATACGCAGTATTTT	CASSPRMLQNTDTQYF
TRBD1	TRBV20-1	few	TRBJ1-5	TGCAGTGCTTCACCGGGACAGGGGCAGTATCAGCCCCAGCATTTT	CSASPGQGQYQPQHF
NA	TRBV20-1	NA	TRBJ1-5	TGCAGTGCTAGAGATATGAGTCGCAATCAGCCCCAGCATTTT	CSARDMSRNQPQHF
TRBD1	TRBV28	NA	TRBJ1-2	TGTGCCAGCAGACTATCAGGGGGCTATGGCTACACCTTC	CASRLSGGYGYTF
TRBD2	TRBV20-1	few	TRBJ2-5	TGCAGTGCTAAGGGACTAGCGGGAGAAGAGGGTATGTTGGAGACCCAGTACTTC	CSAKGLAGEEGMLETQYF
NA	TRBV7-2	NA	TRBJ2-3	TGTGCCAGCAGCGCCCCGGGAGCGGTAGTTTCTGATACGCAGTATTTT	CASSAPGAVVSDTQYF
NA	TRBV20-1	few	TRBJ2-7	TGCAGTGCTAGAGCCCCGGCTTCCTACGAGCAGTACTTC	CSARAPASYEQYF
NA	TRBV5-1	few	TRBJ1-1	TGCGCCAGCAGCTTGGCCCTAACGGAAAGAGAAGCTTTCTTT	CASSLALTEREAFF
NA	TRBV5-1	few	TRBJ2-4	TGCGCCAGCAGCTCCGAGGGCTCTGCGGGCAAAAACATTCAGTACTTC	CASSSEGSAGKNIQYF
TRBD1	TRBV10-3	few	TRBJ2-7	TGTGCCATCAGGCTGGGACAGGGAACGCACGAGCAGTACTTC	CAIRLGQGTHEQYF
NA	TRBV29-1	few	TRBJ2-7	TGCAGCGTTGGTGTCCCTACGCGGTACGAGCAGTACTTC	CSVGVPTRYEQYF
NA	TRBV7-8	NA	TRBJ1-4	TGTGCCAGCTCGGTGTCGTATGAAAAACTGTTTTTT	CASSVSYEKLFF
NA	TRBV21-1	NA	TRBJ2-5	TGTGCCAGCAGCCATCGACTAGCGGGAGAGGAGTTGCAAGAGACCCAGTACTTC	CASSHRLAGEELQETQYF
NA	TRBV25-1	few	TRBJ2-3	TGTGCCAGCAGCGACGCCACTTACGGATGGGGAGATACGCAGTATTTT	CASSDATYGWGDTQYF
NA	TRBV18	NA	TRBJ2-7	TGTGCCAGCTCACCACGCCCCCGCCACGAGCAGTACTTC	CASSPRPRHEQYF
NA	TRBV5-4	few	TRBJ2-3	TGTGCCAGCAGCAACCTCACAGATACGCAGTATTTT	CASSNLTDTQYF
TRBD1	TRBV20-1	NA	TRBJ1-5	TGCAGTGCCAATTTGGGGTCAGGGGGCTGGAATCAGCCCCAGCATTTT	CSANLGSGGWNQPQHF
NA	TRBV27	NA	TRBJ1-1	TGTGCCAGCAGTACGTGGCCGGCGAGCACTGAAGCTTTCTTT	CASSTWPASTEAFF
NA	TRBV12-3/TRBV12-4	NA	TRBJ2-1	TGTGCCAGCAGCCTCAACCTCTACAATGAGCAGTTCTTC	CASSLNLYNEQFF
NA	TRBV6-2/TRBV6-3	few	TRBJ2-3	TGTGCCAGCAGTTCCAAGAGAGATACGCAGTATTTT	CASSSKRDTQYF
TRBD2	TRBV20-1	NA	TRBJ2-1	TGCAGTGCTAGTAAACCGGGACTAGCCTACAATGAGCAGTTCTTC	CSASKPGLAYNEQFF
TRBD2	TRBV6-1	NA	TRBJ2-7	TGTGCCAGCACCCCGGCGAGACTAGCGGAATACGAGCAGTACTTC	CASTPARLAEYEQYF
NA	TRBV9	NA	TRBJ2-2	TGTGCCAGCAGCGTATCAATTTTAGACACCGGGGAGCTGTTTTTT	CASSVSILDTGELFF
NA	TRBV6-2/TRBV6-3	many	TRBJ2-5	TGTGCCAGCAGTTACGTGGAGACCCAGTACTTC	CASSYVETQYF
NA	TRBV20-1	NA	TRBJ1-5	TGCAGTGCTAGAGACCGGAACAATCAGCCCCAGCATTTT	CSARDRNNQPQHF
TRBD2	TRBV20-1	few	TRBJ2-7	TGCAGTGCTAGTGACTCTAGCGGCAGTGTGTACGAGCAGTACTTC	CSASDSSGSVYEQYF
NA	TRBV28	few	TRBJ2-1	TGTGCCAGCAGTAGGACCTCAGAGCAGTTCTTC	CASSRTSEQFF
NA	TRBV5-1	NA	TRBJ2-3	TGCGCCAGCAGGCACCGGGACGCCACTAGCACAGATACGCAGTATTTT	CASRHRDATSTDTQYF
NA	TRBV29-1	NA	TRBJ1-5	TGCAGCGTTGGGGAGGCGGGTTACAATCAGCCCCAGCATTTT	CSVGEAGYNQPQHF
NA	TRBV28	many	TRBJ2-2	TGTGCCAGCAGTACCCCAACCGGGGAGCTGTTTTTT	CASSTPTGELFF
NA	TRBV9	few	TRBJ1-2	TGTGCCAGCAGCGTAGACAGCTATGGCTACACCTTC	CASSVDSYGYTF
TRBD2	TRBV29-1	NA	TRBJ2-3	TGCAGCGTTACCCCGGGACTACACACAGATACGCAGTATTTT	CSVTPGLHTDTQYF
TRBD1	TRBV29-1	many	TRBJ2-3	TGCAGCGCCGGTGGACAGGGAGGAAATACGCAGTATTTT	CSAGGQGGNTQYF
TRBD1	TRBV29-1	few	TRBJ1-5	TGCAGCGTCCGACAGGGGGCCGGCAATCAGCCCCAGCATTTT	CSVRQGAGNQPQHF
TRBD1	TRBV19	NA	TRBJ2-2	TGTGCCAGTAGTACGTCACAGGGGTACGCCGGGGAGCTGTTTTTT	CASSTSQGYAGELFF
NA	TRBV7-8	few	TRBJ1-4	TGTGCCAGCAGCTCGGACTACCGACCTGGGGAAAAACTGTTTTTT	CASSSDYRPGEKLFF
NA	TRBV2	NA	TRBJ1-2	TGTGCCAGCAGTGCCCGACGGACATCTTTTGGCTACACCTTC	CASSARRTSFGYTF